Listed below are T cell receptor beta chains from one sample, sequenced in a study of cytomegalovirus exposure and HLA in healthy donors. TCRdb's copy holds only in-frame clones and misses some; the assay was immunoSEQ multiplex PCR. The sample includes about 140,000 clones, around 80% of them seen just once. The sample was PBMCs. These receptor sequences come from a female donor in good health and CMV-seronegative. Each CDR3 is given with its conserved first and last residue. Clone size is not always given. Where it is, it says once, few, many or a class for expanded clones.

V gene: TRBV28
CDR3 length: 11
J gene: TRBJ2-1
clone size: .
CDR3 protein: CASSLANEQFF

V gene: TRBV30
CDR3 length: 12
J gene: TRBJ2-7
clone size: .
CDR3 protein: CAWSRGAFEQYF

V gene: TRBV6-1
CDR3 length: 14
J gene: TRBJ1-1
clone size: .
CDR3 protein: CASRPQGIHTEAFF

V gene: TRBV19
CDR3 length: 16
J gene: TRBJ2-1
clone size: few
CDR3 protein: CASSITASGSYNEQFF

V gene: TRBV30
CDR3 length: 15
J gene: TRBJ2-7
clone size: .
CDR3 protein: CAWSVASGSRYEQYF

V gene: TRBV7-9
CDR3 length: 18
J gene: TRBJ2-3
clone size: few
CDR3 protein: CSSSLTRSGVGSTDTQYF

V gene: TRBV5-1
CDR3 length: 13
J gene: TRBJ1-1
clone size: .
CDR3 protein: CASSWSGEGGAFF

V gene: TRBV27
CDR3 length: 19
J gene: TRBJ2-2
clone size: .
CDR3 protein: CASSPPPLGAGVNTGELFF

V gene: TRBV28
CDR3 length: 16
J gene: TRBJ2-5
clone size: .
CDR3 protein: CASTKFGRGLGKTQYF

V gene: TRBV6-1
CDR3 length: 15
J gene: TRBJ2-1
clone size: few
CDR3 protein: CASSGGGRARNEQFF

V gene: TRBV7-2
CDR3 length: 14
J gene: TRBJ2-3
clone size: .
CDR3 protein: CASSWRRGSDTQYF

V gene: TRBV27
CDR3 length: 16
J gene: TRBJ2-4
clone size: .
CDR3 protein: CASSLSILRAKNIQYF

V gene: TRBV15
CDR3 length: 17
J gene: TRBJ1-4
clone size: .
CDR3 protein: CATSSGDGQVQEGKLFF

V gene: TRBV28
CDR3 length: 14
J gene: TRBJ1-1
clone size: .
CDR3 protein: CASSLTAMNTEAFF

V gene: TRBV28
CDR3 length: 12
J gene: TRBJ2-5
clone size: .
CDR3 protein: CASSLSRETQYF

V gene: TRBV5-1
CDR3 length: 12
J gene: TRBJ2-1
clone size: .
CDR3 protein: CASSAARNEQFF

V gene: TRBV7-6
CDR3 length: 14
J gene: TRBJ2-2
clone size: few
CDR3 protein: CASSPDWNTGELFF

V gene: TRBV21-1
CDR3 length: 18
J gene: TRBJ2-3
clone size: .
CDR3 protein: CASSILPPGFGTADTQYF

V gene: TRBV6-6
CDR3 length: 12
J gene: TRBJ2-7
clone size: .
CDR3 protein: CASGGFSYEQYF

V gene: TRBV19
CDR3 length: 13
J gene: TRBJ2-5
clone size: .
CDR3 protein: CASSGTVEETQYF

V gene: TRBV7-9
CDR3 length: 12
J gene: TRBJ2-7
clone size: .
CDR3 protein: CASSQQGNEQYF

V gene: TRBV2
CDR3 length: 14
J gene: TRBJ2-1
clone size: few
CDR3 protein: CASVIGQGYNEQFF

V gene: TRBV30
CDR3 length: 16
J gene: TRBJ2-2
clone size: .
CDR3 protein: CAWSEGLAGVPGELFF

V gene: TRBV2
CDR3 length: 12
J gene: TRBJ1-1
clone size: .
CDR3 protein: CASPHGITEAFF

V gene: TRBV21-1
CDR3 length: 14
J gene: TRBJ2-7
clone size: .
CDR3 protein: CAKIGTSGSYEQYF

V gene: TRBV25-1
CDR3 length: 13
J gene: TRBJ2-2
clone size: .
CDR3 protein: CASHQGMVGELFF

V gene: TRBV18
CDR3 length: 13
J gene: TRBJ1-4
clone size: .
CDR3 protein: CASSGAVGEKLFF

V gene: TRBV27
CDR3 length: 14
J gene: TRBJ1-1
clone size: .
CDR3 protein: CASRRTGGGGEAFF

V gene: TRBV11-2
CDR3 length: 14
J gene: TRBJ1-1
clone size: .
CDR3 protein: CASSYRPGSTEAFF

V gene: TRBV28
CDR3 length: 16
J gene: .
clone size: .
CDR3 protein: CASRPPGRAGRYEQYF

V gene: TRBV2
CDR3 length: 15
J gene: TRBJ1-2
clone size: .
CDR3 protein: CASLYGQGGSYGYTF

V gene: TRBV5-1
CDR3 length: 17
J gene: TRBJ2-7
clone size: .
CDR3 protein: CASSSRSGTGYSYEQYF

V gene: TRBV27
CDR3 length: 13
J gene: TRBJ2-1
clone size: .
CDR3 protein: CASSGQVYNEQFF

V gene: TRBV11-2
CDR3 length: 15
J gene: TRBJ2-1
clone size: .
CDR3 protein: CASSLTGNLYNEQFF

V gene: TRBV7-9
CDR3 length: 19
J gene: TRBJ2-4
clone size: .
CDR3 protein: CASSPTPLAGGPPKNIQYF

V gene: TRBV2
CDR3 length: 12
J gene: TRBJ2-7
clone size: .
CDR3 protein: CASSSSSYEQYF

V gene: TRBV5-8
CDR3 length: 14
J gene: TRBJ1-1
clone size: .
CDR3 protein: CASSLLRDNTEAFF

V gene: TRBV10-3
CDR3 length: 15
J gene: TRBJ2-3
clone size: .
CDR3 protein: CAISQGIAGGDTQYF

V gene: TRBV5-8
CDR3 length: 15
J gene: TRBJ1-5
clone size: .
CDR3 protein: CASSLGTGWDQPQHF

V gene: TRBV2
CDR3 length: 11
J gene: .
clone size: once
CDR3 protein: CASGQGYEQYF

V gene: TRBV28
CDR3 length: 15
J gene: TRBJ1-2
clone size: .
CDR3 protein: CASSRGDRGNYGYTF

V gene: TRBV15
CDR3 length: 16
J gene: TRBJ1-6
clone size: .
CDR3 protein: CATRRTGGRNNSPLHF

V gene: TRBV5-6
CDR3 length: 15
J gene: TRBJ2-1
clone size: .
CDR3 protein: CASSLVAGRSNEQFF

V gene: TRBV28
CDR3 length: 15
J gene: TRBJ1-2
clone size: .
CDR3 protein: CASSFLPVQGFGYTF

V gene: TRBV18
CDR3 length: 15
J gene: TRBJ1-2
clone size: once
CDR3 protein: CASSPGAGTNYGYTF

V gene: TRBV6-1
CDR3 length: 16
J gene: TRBJ2-3
clone size: .
CDR3 protein: CASSDLGTSGTYTQYF

V gene: TRBV19
CDR3 length: 14
J gene: TRBJ2-1
clone size: .
CDR3 protein: CASSIAGGRDEQFF

V gene: TRBV6-1
CDR3 length: 15
J gene: TRBJ1-5
clone size: few
CDR3 protein: CASSGRGISNQPQHF

V gene: TRBV5-8
CDR3 length: 14
J gene: TRBJ2-7
clone size: many
CDR3 protein: CASSLGTGAYEQYF

V gene: TRBV28
CDR3 length: 13
J gene: TRBJ2-3
clone size: .
CDR3 protein: CATLAGRTDTQYF

V gene: TRBV5-1
CDR3 length: 15
J gene: TRBJ2-3
clone size: .
CDR3 protein: CASRGTSGFPDTQYF

V gene: TRBV2
CDR3 length: 15
J gene: TRBJ2-2
clone size: few
CDR3 protein: CASNRELLNTGELFF

V gene: TRBV15
CDR3 length: 15
J gene: TRBJ2-7
clone size: .
CDR3 protein: CATSRGLTGGREQYF